The next 18 T cell receptor beta chains were all read from a single sample in a study of shared clonotypes between healthy human individuals (TCRdb year 2020). The library relied on the immunoSEQ multiplex PCR assay. The table comes from immuneACCESS by way of TCRdb, which keeps in-frame sequences with V and J called. Part of the clones is missing from these tables; in studies checked, under half for an unresolved V gene and the rest for unknown reasons. The sample has 2 million to 2.5 million clones on record, approximately 95% of them singletons. Jointly, the top ten make up around 0.4% of the sample. The specimen was naive CD4+ T cells from PBMCs. The cell subset or site label for this specimen denotes: CD45RA+ positively selected. These receptors were collected from a man aged 18-30 years in good health. Some clones in this sample may be carry-over from other donors' samples.

The rearrangement joins TRBV6-5 to TRBJ2-5; D possibly corresponds to TRBD2 (6 bases). The DNA end is a closer match to TRBJ2-7, so the J assignment may be wrong. From germline, CDR1 is MNHEY and CDR2 SVGAGI. This CDR3 is built from 14 residues. CDR3 sequence: CASTRFGSSYEQYF. The CDR3, as DNA: TGTGCCAGCACCAGATTCGGGAGTTCCTACGAGCAGTACTTC.

This rearrangement joins TRBV4-3 to TRBJ1-2; 10 positions match TRBD1. Germline V gives CDR1 LGHNA, CDR2 YSLEER. The CDR3 is made up of 15 amino acids. J lost 3 bases, V lost 3 bases, and 4 bases had no gene match. This CDR3 reads CASSQGTGEDYGYTF. CDR3 coding DNA: TGCGCCAGCAGCCAGGGGACAGGGGAGGACTATGGCTACACCTTC.

V is TRBV4-2 and J is TRBJ2-7; possible D gene TRBD1, 6 bases. Trimming left V 0 bases short and J 2 bases short, with 11 bases between. This CDR3 has 15 residues. The germline gives CDR1 LGHNA, CDR2 YNFKEQ. CDR3 residues: CASSQDGTLTYEQYF. The CDR3 DNA reads TGTGCCAGCAGCCAAGATGGGACACTTACCTACGAGCAGTACTTC.

Of note for this clone: This sample also contains other DNA sequences that code for the same CDR3. The chain employs TRBV28 and TRBJ2-3; D possibly corresponds to TRBD1 (6 bases). Trimming shortened V by 6 bases and J by 3 bases, and 10 bases separated the two germline ends. This CDR3 is built from 13 residues. Germline V lookup: CDR1 MDHEN, CDR2 SYDVKM. The CDR3 region has the DNA TGTGCCAGCAGGGGGGCCGGGACAGATACGCAGTATTTT. Translating it yields CASRGAGTDTQYF.

The chain is built from TRBV5-4 and TRBJ2-4; perhaps TRBD1 as D (6 bases). Deletions cut 4 bases from V and 7 bases from J, with 21 bases between. This CDR3 comprises 16 residues. Germline V gene sequence: CDR1 SGHNT, CDR2 YYREEE (reference sequence). In DNA, the CDR3 is TGTGCCAGCAGCCATGAACAGGGATCGGTTCCCAACATTCAGTACTTC. Amino acid sequence: CASSHEQGSVPNIQYF.

The J gene is TRBJ2-1, the V gene TRBV7-3; D is unresolved. Trimming pared 4 bases from V and 9 bases from J, leaving 7 bases between. The CDR3 contains 11 residues. Germline CDR1 and CDR2: SGHTA and FQGTGA. CDR3 sequence (DNA): TGTGCCAGCAGCTCCACTGGTGAGCAGTTCTTC. This translates into CASSSTGEQFF. The full variable domain, with the rest looked up from reference TRBV7-3 and TRBJ2-1, is GAGVSQTPSNKVTEKGKYVELRCDPISGHTALYWYRQSLGQGPEFLIYFQGTGAADDSGLPNDRFFAVRPEGSVSTLKIQRTERGDSAVYLCASSSTGEQFFGPGTRLTVL.

This sequence joins TRBV7-2 and TRBJ1-5, with D perhaps matching TRBD1 (5 bases). Germline loops: CDR1 SGHTA, CDR2 FQGNSA. Deletions cut 5 bases from V and 5 bases from J, with 19 bases between. This CDR3 comprises 16 residues. CDR3 sequence (DNA): TGTGCCAGCAGCCTCGATATTTACAGGTCATATCAGCCCCAGCATTTT. Its protein product is CASSLDIYRSYQPQHF.

This chain joins TRBV5-6 and TRBJ1-2; TRBD1 matches 7 bases. This CDR3 comprises 15 residues. V shed 4 bases and J 5 bases; nucleotides not matched to a gene: 11. Germline loops: CDR1 SGHDT, CDR2 YYEEEE. CDR3 in DNA: TGTGCCAGCAGCCCCAAACCCCAACAGGGGTATGGCTACACCTTC. Encoded protein: CASSPKPQQGYGYTF.

The genes are TRBV6-5 and TRBJ2-3; D gene uncertain. The CDR3 contains 14 residues. Between the trimmed V and J ends, which lost 5 bases and 0 bases, there was a span of 9 bases. The germline V gene encodes CDR1 MNHEY and CDR2 SVGAGI. The CDR3 DNA is TGTGCCAGCAGTAGGATCCATAGCACAGATACGCAGTATTTT. This codes for CASSRIHSTDTQYF.

Details on this clone: Other DNA sequences in this sample translate to the same CDR3. The genes are TRBV28 and TRBJ1-2; D gene ambiguous. V shed 1 base and J shed 8 bases, with 8 bases lying between them. The CDR3 loop spans 12 amino acids. The V gene's germline CDR1 is MDHEN and CDR2 SYDVKM. CDR3 nucleotides: TGTGCCAGCAGTTTATCGGCAGGCGGCTACACCTTC. Its protein product is CASSLSAGGYTF.

The rearrangement joins TRBV7-9 to TRBJ1-1, with 8 positions matching TRBD1. Per germline, CDR1 SEHNR and CDR2 FQNEAQ (reference sequence). The ends lost 5 bases at V and 5 bases at J; junction bases unmatched: 7. The CDR3 contains 14 residues. This chain's CDR3 is CASSRRGLETEAFF. CDR3 DNA sequence: TGTGCCAGCAGCCGCAGGGGGCTGGAGACTGAAGCTTTCTTT.

The chain links TRBV6-1 to TRBJ2-2; 7 nucleotides match TRBD2. The CDR3 totals 15 residues. CDR1 MNHNS and CDR2 SASEGT come from the germline V gene. The V gene end was trimmed by 6 bases and the J gene end by 5 bases; junction bases not matched to a gene: 9. The CDR3 loop is CASSEVPGGTGELFF. For the CDR3, the DNA is TGTGCCAGCAGCGAGGTGCCCGGGGGGACCGGGGAGCTGTTTTTT.

The chain carries TRBV27 and TRBJ2-1, with 7 positions matching TRBD2. After removal of 7 bases from V and 1 base from J, the junction contained 10 bases not matched to a gene. CDR1 is MNHEY and CDR2 is SMNVEV in the germline V gene (reference sequence). CDR3 length: 16 amino acids. This CDR3 reads CASTSFGGSSYNEQFF. Here the CDR3 DNA reads TGTGCCAGCACCTCATTCGGGGGGAGTTCCTACAATGAGCAGTTCTTC.

This clone has only one observation. The chain recombines TRBV5-6 with TRBJ1-1; 10 bases fit TRBD1. Germline V gene lookup returns CDR1 SGHDT and CDR2 YYEEEE. This CDR3 has 15 amino acids. V shed 4 bases and J 5 bases; nucleotides not matched to a gene: 8. The CDR3 bases are TGTGCCAGCAGCACCCGACAGGGGGCGAGGACTGAAGCTTTCTTT. Protein sequence: CASSTRQGARTEAFF. Full variable domain (outside the CDR3, taken from reference TRBV5-6 and TRBJ1-1): DAGVTQSPTHLIKTRGQQVTLRCSPKSGHDTVSWYQQALGQGPQFIFQYYEEEERQRGNFPDRFSGHQFPNYSSELNVNALLLGDSALYLCASSTRQGARTEAFFGQGTRLTVV.

V usage is TRBV10-2 and J usage is TRBJ2-1; possibly TRBD2 for D (6 bases). Germline V gene sequence: CDR1 WSHSY, CDR2 SAAADI. V was cut by 4 bases and J by 3 bases, with 13 bases left in between. The CDR3 consists of 15 residues. CDR3 sequence reads: CASSVGLPVYNEQFF. The CDR3 nucleotides read TGCGCCAGCAGTGTGGGACTTCCCGTCTACAATGAGCAGTTCTTC.

The CDR3 is CASSIGSKRTGGFSYNEQFF. CDR3 bases: TGTGCCAGTAGTATAGGCTCTAAGAGAACAGGGGGCTTCTCCTACAATGAGCAGTTCTTC. The rearrangement uses TRBV19 and TRBJ2-1, with 9 bases identical to TRBD1. Germline CDR1 reads LNHDA; CDR2 reads SQIVND (reference sequence). This CDR3 is 20 amino acids long. V was clipped by 1 base and J by 0 bases; unmatched bases: 13.

The chain uses TRBV7-2 and TRBJ2-5, with D unclear. The CDR3 runs 13 residues. V was cut by 6 bases and J by 0 bases, with 8 bases left in between. Germline lookup yields CDR1 SGHTA and CDR2 FQGNSA. For the CDR3, the DNA is TGTGCCAGCAGACCAAGGGACCAAGAGACCCAGTACTTC. This sequence encodes CASRPRDQETQYF.

A note on this clone: This same CDR3 is encoded by further DNA sequences in the sample. This chain joins TRBV28 and TRBJ1-5; 8 nucleotides align to TRBD1. This CDR3 is built from 14 residues. Germline-derived CDR1 and CDR2 are MDHEN and SYDVKM. The V gene end was trimmed by 3 bases and the J gene end by 6 bases; junction bases not matched to a gene: 4. DNA for the CDR3: TGTGCCAGCAGTTTGGCAGGGGGCGGTCAGCCCCAGCATTTT. It is translated as CASSLAGGGQPQHF. Supplemented by reference TRBV28 and TRBJ1-5, the full variable domain reads DVKVTQSSRYLVKRTGEKVFLECVQDMDHENMFWYRQDPGLGLRLIYFSYDVKMKEKGDIPEGYSVSREKKERFSLILESASTNQTSMYLCASSLAGGGQPQHFGDGTRLSIL.